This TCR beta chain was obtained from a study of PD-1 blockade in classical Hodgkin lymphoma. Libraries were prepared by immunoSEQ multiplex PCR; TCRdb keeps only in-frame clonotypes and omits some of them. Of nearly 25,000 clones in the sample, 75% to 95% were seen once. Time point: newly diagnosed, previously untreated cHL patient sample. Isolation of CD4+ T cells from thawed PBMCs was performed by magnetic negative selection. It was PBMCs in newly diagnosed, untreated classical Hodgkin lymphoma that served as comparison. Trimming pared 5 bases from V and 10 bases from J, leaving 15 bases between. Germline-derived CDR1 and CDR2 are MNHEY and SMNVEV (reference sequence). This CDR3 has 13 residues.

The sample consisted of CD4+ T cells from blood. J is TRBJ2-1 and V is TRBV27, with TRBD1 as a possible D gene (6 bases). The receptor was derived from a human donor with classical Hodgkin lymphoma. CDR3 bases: TGTGCCAGCAGTACTACAGGGTTAAAGGAGCAGTTCTTC. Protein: CASSTTGLKEQFF.